The 19 T cell receptor beta chains below all came from one sample that was sequenced in a study of blood T cell repertoires in COVID-19. This table comes from immunoSEQ multiplex PCR, and its TCRdb copy is limited to in-frame clones, with some not included. The data show more than 85,000 clones, over 60% seen once. Sequencing input: peripheral blood. Every receptor here comes from a woman older than 75 with acute or convalescent COVID-19.

This chain connects TRBV10-3 to TRBJ2-3; 7 bases are shared with TRBD2. V lost 3 bases, J lost 8 bases, and 11 bases stayed unmatched. Germline V lookup: CDR1 ENHRY, CDR2 SYGVKD. The CDR3 runs 15 residues. As DNA, the CDR3 is TGTGCCATCAGTGAATTTGCGGGAGAATTTGGTACGCAGTATTTT. Translation gives CAISEFAGEFGTQYF.

V is TRBV5-1 and J is TRBJ2-7; 10 nucleotides match TRBD2. Unmatched junction bases numbered 4, after V lost 0 bases and J lost 1 base. CDR3 length: 16 residues. In germline, CDR1 is SGHRS, CDR2 YFSETQ. As DNA, the CDR3 is TGCGCCAGCAGCTTGGGGGGGACTAGCGCGTCCTACGAGCAGTACTTC. The encoded protein is CASSLGGTSASYEQYF.

In its sample, this clone was seen many times. The gene calls are TRBV5-1 and TRBJ2-1, with TRBD2 matching 12 bases. The CDR3 sequence is 13 residues long. Germline CDR1 reads SGHRS; CDR2 reads YFSETQ. V lost 7 bases, J lost 10 bases, and 6 bases stayed unmatched. CDR3 protein: CASCLAGGFEQFF. In DNA form, the CDR3 reads TGCGCCAGCTGCCTAGCGGGAGGGTTCGAGCAGTTCTTC.

The V gene is TRBV21-1, the J gene TRBJ2-2; TRBD2 reflects the table's D call only, with no check against the DNA. TRBV21-1 is noted as a pseudogene. The CDR3 contains 16 residues. The CDR3 here is CASSKASSGGTGELFF. CDR3 DNA sequence: TGTGCCAGCAGCAAAGCGTCTAGCGGCGGCACCGGGGAGCTGTTTTTT.

The gene calls are TRBV12-3 or TRBV12-4 and TRBJ2-7; TRBD1 might be the D (5 bases). The CDR3 length is 13 residues. Trimming removed 3 bases from V and 5 bases from J, with 11 bases in between. The CDR3 reads CASSLLGRHEQYF. CDR3 bases: TGTGCCAGCAGTTTGTTGGGGCGACACGAGCAGTACTTC.

This CDR3 is CASSETPQETQYF. In DNA form, the CDR3 reads TGCGCCAGCAGCGAGACTCCGCAAGAGACCCAGTACTTC. The chain uses TRBV10-2 and TRBJ2-5; D gene ambiguous. Germline lookup yields CDR1 WSHSY and CDR2 SAAADI. The CDR3 spans 13 residues. V lost 6 bases and J 2 bases, leaving 10 bases between the germline ends.

The chain recombines TRBV29-1 with TRBJ2-3; D might be TRBD2 (5 bases). CDR3 length: 13 amino acids. The germline V gene encodes CDR1 SQVTM and CDR2 ANQGSEA. Trimming removed 1 base from V and 5 bases from J, with 10 bases in between. CDR3 in DNA: TGCAGCGTTGAAGTCACAGCGGAAGATACGCAGTATTTT. Protein product: CSVEVTAEDTQYF.

The V call is TRBV14, the J call TRBJ1-2; TRBD1 matches 9 bases. From germline, CDR1 is SGHDN and CDR2 FVKESK. This CDR3 comprises 15 residues. Trimming removed 2 bases from V and 6 bases from J; junction bases left unmatched: 7. CDR3 in amino acids: CASSQLDRGSDGYTF. CDR3 DNA sequence: TGTGCCAGCAGCCAACTCGACAGGGGGAGCGATGGCTACACCTTC. Drawing the rest from reference TRBV14 and TRBJ1-2, the complete variable domain is EAGVTQFPSHSVIEKGQTVTLRCDPISGHDNLYWYRRVMGKEIKFLLHFVKESKQDESGMPNNRFLAERTGGTYSTLKVQPAELEDSGVYFCASSQLDRGSDGYTFGSGTRLTVV.

The chain is built from TRBV4-2 and TRBJ2-1, with 7 bases lining up with TRBD2. The V gene's germline CDR1 is LGHNA and CDR2 YNFKEQ. J gave up 8 bases and V 1 base, and 5 bases lay outside the gene matches. The CDR3 extends over 14 amino acids. Here the CDR3 reads CASSQGGGADEQFF. Written as DNA, the CDR3 is TGTGCCAGCAGCCAAGGGGGAGGGGCGGATGAGCAGTTCTTC.

The chain is built from TRBV5-1 and TRBJ2-7, with 11 bases that match TRBD2. Per germline, CDR1 SGHRS and CDR2 YFSETQ. The CDR3 runs 16 residues. V lost 4 bases to trimming and J lost 5 bases; unmatched junction nucleotides: 11. The CDR3 is CASSPPLAGGLDEQYF. DNA for the CDR3: TGCGCCAGCAGCCCCCCCCTAGCGGGAGGTTTGGACGAGCAGTACTTC.

This chain joins TRBV7-9 and TRBJ1-6, with 9 nucleotides matching TRBD1. Germline CDR1 reads SEHNR; CDR2 reads FQNEAQ (reference sequence). The V segment lost 7 bases and the J segment 4 bases; nucleotides outside the gene matches: 11. The CDR3 is 17 amino acids. The CDR3 region is CASISTGGNFYNSPLHF. CDR3 in DNA: TGTGCCAGCATCTCGACAGGGGGAAATTTTTATAATTCACCCCTCCACTTT.

The chain has TRBV5-1 and TRBJ2-3; D remains unclear. Trimming pared 1 base from V and 5 bases from J, leaving 14 bases between. Germline CDR1 and CDR2: SGHRS and YFSETQ. The CDR3 has 15 amino acids. The CDR3, as DNA: TGCGCCAGCAGCTTGACTGCCCCCCGGGTAGATACGCAGTATTTT. Its protein is CASSLTAPRVDTQYF. Drawing the rest from reference TRBV5-1 and TRBJ2-3, the complete variable domain is KAGVTQTPRYLIKTRGQQVTLSCSPISGHRSVSWYQQTPGQGLQFLFEYFSETQRNKGNFPGRFSGRQFSNSRSEMNVSTLELGDSALYLCASSLTAPRVDTQYFGPGTRLTVL.

V gene TRBV27 combines with J gene TRBJ2-2; weak D call: TRBD2 (5 bases). Germline values: CDR1 MNHEY, CDR2 SMNVEV (reference sequence). Between the trimmed V and J ends, which lost 5 bases and 1 base, there was a span of 8 bases. The CDR3 contains 14 residues. Written as DNA, the CDR3 is TGTGCCAGCAGTACGGACTGGAACACCGGGGAGCTGTTTTTT. Translating it yields CASSTDWNTGELFF.

This clone was recorded a few times. J is TRBJ1-5 and V is TRBV6-5, with D unclear. Trimming shortened V by 8 bases and J by 8 bases, and 10 bases separated the two germline ends. Germline CDR1 and CDR2: MNHEY and SVGAGI. The CDR3 has 11 residues. As DNA, the CDR3 is TGTGCCAGCGGGGAGAGGGAGCCCCAGCATTTT. As protein: CASGEREPQHF.

Written as DNA, the CDR3 is TGTGCCAGCAGCTTGGAAGAGGACAGCAGCAATCAGCCCCAGCATTTT. Translating it yields CASSLEEDSSNQPQHF. V usage is TRBV5-6 and J usage is TRBJ1-5; a possible D gene is TRBD1 (6 bases). CDR1 is SGHDT and CDR2 is YYEEEE in the germline V gene. V dropped 0 bases and J dropped 1 base, with 11 bases sitting between them. The CDR3 spans 16 residues.

The chain recombines TRBV5-1 with TRBJ2-5; TRBD2 matches at 16 bases. The junction had 8 bases not matched to a gene; V was cut back by 4 bases and J by 2 bases. In germline, CDR1 is SGHRS, CDR2 YFSETQ. The CDR3 has 18 residues. CDR3 loop: CASSPGLAGGLTQETQYF. DNA for the CDR3: TGCGCCAGCAGCCCGGGACTAGCGGGGGGGTTGACACAAGAGACCCAGTACTTC.

This clone has a single count. The chain carries TRBV7-2 and TRBJ1-6; 9 bases fit TRBD1. The CDR3 runs to 16 residues. Germline CDR1 reads SGHTA; CDR2 reads FQGNSA. The trim removed 2 bases at V and 10 bases at J, leaving 9 bases unmatched. The CDR3 nucleotides read TGTGCCAGCAGCTTATATGTTGGACAGGGGAACTCACCCCTCCACTTT. Translating gives CASSLYVGQGNSPLHF.

The CDR3 coding sequence is TGTGCCAGCAGTTACTCTGGGGCTTTAAGCAATCAGCCCCAGCATTTT. This sequence encodes CASSYSGALSNQPQHF. The chain uses TRBV6-2 or TRBV6-3 and TRBJ1-5; tentatively, D is TRBD1 (5 bases). The V end was cut by 0 bases, the J end by 1 base, with 10 bases between. Germline assignment: CDR1 MNHEY and CDR2 SVGEGT. The CDR3 extends over 16 amino acids.

This sequence joins TRBV18 and TRBJ2-5; D might be TRBD1 (5 bases). The CDR3 runs 14 residues. CDR1 is KGHSH, CDR2 LQKENI, per germline. Trimming left V 5 bases short and J 4 bases short, with 14 bases between. The chain's CDR3 is CASSASRVSETQYF. CDR3 nucleotides: TGTGCCAGCTCAGCGTCCAGGGTTTCAGAGACCCAGTACTTC.